This T cell receptor (beta chain) was recorded in a study of blood T cell repertoires in COVID-19. Study-level information: T cells, B-cell-depleted T cells, or PBMCs supplied cDNA or gDNA.

The CDR3 has 11 amino acids. V was trimmed by 8 bases and J by 3 bases, leaving 8 bases between them. The germline V gene has CDR1 SGHTS and CDR2 YDEGEE. The repertoire was sequenced with immunoSEQ multiplex PCR; TCRdb's copy has only in-frame clones and lacks some. The sample consists of approximately 100,000 clones, more than 60% of them appearing once. This clone has only a few counts. This sequence joins TRBV5-8 and TRBJ1-1, with D uncertain. Sequencing was carried out using peripheral blood. This receptor was identified in a man aged 70 or older with active or convalescent COVID-19. The CDR3 region has the DNA TGTGCCAGTCAGATTCACACTGAAGCTTTCTTT. Translation: CASQIHTEAFF.